This T cell receptor (beta chain) was recovered during a study of blood T cell repertoires in COVID-19 (dated by TCRdb to 2018 to 2020). Study-level background: The collaborator samples originated in the United States, Italy and Spain and spanned the acute and convalescent phases of COVID-19. The samples were drawn from two sources: the first 160 participants of the ongoing ImmuneRACE study, and some 1,300 subjects contributed by 6 global collaborators. The repertoires were released in a freely available public database meant as a resource for research on the immune response to SARS-CoV-2. The material from the prospective study consisted of cDNA or gDNA derived from T cells, B-cell-depleted T cells, or PBMCs. Deeply sampled blood TCRbeta repertoires from subjects exposed to, actively infected with, or recovered from COVID-19 were included in the dataset. HLA class I and class II types, where available, came from metadata supplied by the sample provider rather than from assay-based typing. Sample metadata almost always included a de-identified subject ID, COVID-19 status, age in years and sex.

Summary of the overall study and its limitations: The amount of clinical and demographic metadata varied by source and participant and was provided uncurated.

Worth noting for this clone: No antigen is known for it. Per-base quality was not reported, and no clone a single base away is much larger than it.

Whole blood was collected in K2EDTA tubes by collaborating institutions according to the institutions' own protocols. Collaborator samples were shipped for TCRbeta analysis as frozen whole blood, isolated PBMCs, or DNA extracted from either sample type. The immunoSEQ Assay, a bias-controlled multiplex PCR, was used to amplify TCRbeta CDR3 regions from genomic DNA. For the original study's pipeline: The number of nucleated cells in each sample was estimated by amplification of reference gene primers within the assay. To quantify the absolute abundance of each unique TCRbeta CDR3 rearrangement, sequence reads were collapsed and filtered. For each sample, productive Simpson clonality was calculated as the square root of Simpson's diversity index over productive rearrangements. The table comes from immuneACCESS by way of TCRdb, which keeps in-frame sequences with V and J called. Part of the clones is missing from these tables; in studies checked, under half for an unresolved V gene and the rest for unknown reasons. Clone size and V and J calls were adopted from that table, with D and trimming inferred from the DNA. Within this sample are more than 60,000 clones, with around 91% of them counted one time only. The top ten clones comprise roughly 6% of the sample.

The material sequenced was peripheral blood. This sequence originates from a human donor in a cohort sampled during active COVID-19.

The CDR3 protein: CASSHRQGGTEAFF. The nucleotide sequence reads as follows: TGTGCCAGCAGCCACAGACAGGGTGGCACTGAAGCTTTCTTT. The V gene is TRBV11-2 and the J gene is TRBJ1-1, with 7 junctional bases fitting TRBD1. Reading from cysteine to phenylalanine, the CDR3 counts 14 amino acids. CDR3 DNA only is kept here, 42 bases in frame from base 1. V and J are trimmed by 5 bases and 4 bases, and the gene matches miss 7 bases of the junction. For CDR1 and CDR2, the germline V gene lists SGHAT and FQNNGV.